Here is one T cell receptor (beta chain) with its context. This entry is derived from a study of blood T cell repertoires in COVID-19. Across the study: There were acute and convalescent COVID-19 samples, and they came from the United States, Italy and Spain. PBMCs, B-cell-depleted T cells, or T cells were the source of the cDNA or gDNA that made up the material.

The CDR3 spans 15 residues. V gave up 4 bases and J gave up 9 bases, with 18 bases separating them. Per the germline V gene, CDR1 is SGHTA and CDR2 is FQGTGA. Enrolment of Seattle patients took place during active infection, and they were followed longitudinally. Profiling relied on immunoSEQ multiplex PCR, and the TCRdb table lists in-frame clones only, not all of them. This sample has a few hundred thousand clones, with 90% found just once. Sequencing was done on a sample of peripheral blood. The chain joins TRBV7-3 to TRBJ2-2; a possible D gene is TRBD1 (6 bases). The sequence was obtained from an older woman with COVID-19, enrolled during active disease. CDR3 region: CASSSDSVGARELFF. CDR3 coding DNA: TGTGCCAGCAGCTCGGACAGTGTAGGGGCACGGGAGCTGTTTTTT.